The 3 T cell receptor beta chains below were found in one sample sequenced in a study of CD8+ T cells in alopecia areata. Treatment noted: oral pan-JAK inhibitor, 5-10 mg twice daily. In each case, RNA was isolated and then reverse transcribed into cDNA as the sequencing template. The table came from immunoSEQ multiplex PCR; TCRdb's copy has only in-frame clones and leaves some out. The table shows about 200,000 clones, with 55% to 75% occurring only once. The sample consisted of CD4+ T cells sorted from blood, taken at week 24, from a patient treated with tofacitinib. The receptors shown here come from a human donor with alopecia areata.

This clone turned up a few times. The chain has TRBV2 and TRBJ1-6; D is unclear. CDR1 and CDR2 from the germline V gene are SNHLY and FYNNEI. V was cut by 6 bases and J by 7 bases, with 10 bases left in between. The CDR3 has 13 amino acids. In nucleotides, the CDR3 is TGTGCCAGCAGCGCCGAGAACAATTCACCCCTCCACTTT. It specifies CASSAENNSPLHF. Complete variable domain (other parts from reference TRBV2 and TRBJ1-6): EPEVTQTPSHQVTQMGQEVILRCVPISNHLYFYWYRQILGQKVEFLVSFYNNEISEKSEIFDDQFSVERPDGSNFTLKIRSTKLEDSAMYFCASSAENNSPLHFGNGTRLTVT.

The gene calls are TRBV14 and TRBJ2-1; TRBD2 matches 10 bases. CDR3 length equals 16 residues. From germline, CDR1 is SGHDN and CDR2 FVKESK. V lost 4 bases to trimming and J lost 4 bases; unmatched junction nucleotides: 7. The CDR3 region has the DNA TGTGCCAGCAGCCGGTCTAGCGGGAGTTTTTACAATGAGCAGTTCTTC. Protein product: CASSRSSGSFYNEQFF.

The J gene is TRBJ2-5, the V gene TRBV29-1; the D gene is possibly TRBD2 (5 bases). The CDR3 loop spans 13 amino acids. The V and J ends lost 8 bases and 2 bases respectively, with 15 bases between them. The germline V gene has CDR1 SQVTM and CDR2 ANQGSEA. The CDR3 DNA follows: TGCAGCTTCCCCTTGGGAGCTCAAGAGACCCAGTACTTC. This gives the protein CSFPLGAQETQYF.